This T cell receptor (beta chain) was recorded in a study of graft-versus-host responses after intestinal transplantation. Study at large: Multivisceral, liver-intestinal, or isolated intestinal grafts were transplanted into recipients. Induction with anti-thymocyte globulin, then tacrolimus and steroids for approximately three years, was given to all recipients. Points from the study as a whole: When patients had graft-donor T cell macrochimerism, their allografts held high graft-versus-host to host-versus-graft clonal ratios.

Germline V gene sequence: CDR1 WNHNN, CDR2 SYGVQD (reference sequence). This CDR3 contains 13 residues. V lost 4 bases to trimming and J lost 2 bases, with 8 bases between them. Clones were sequenced by immunoSEQ multiplex PCR, and TCRdb holds only the in-frame ones, with some missing. Here the sample spans over 45,000 clones, 85% to 95% being singletons. With regard to this clone: Its antigen is as yet unknown.

Sequences were derived from PBMCs, sampled 750 to 800 days after a first intestinal transplant, on the day of a second. The V and J genes are TRBV10-1 and TRBJ1-1; D unclear. The clonotype was recovered from a human patient who received an intestinal transplant, so some T cells may come from the graft donor. CDR3 sequence reads: CASSATLNTEAFF. In nucleotides, the CDR3 is TGCGCCAGCAGTGCAACACTAAACACTGAAGCTTTCTTT.